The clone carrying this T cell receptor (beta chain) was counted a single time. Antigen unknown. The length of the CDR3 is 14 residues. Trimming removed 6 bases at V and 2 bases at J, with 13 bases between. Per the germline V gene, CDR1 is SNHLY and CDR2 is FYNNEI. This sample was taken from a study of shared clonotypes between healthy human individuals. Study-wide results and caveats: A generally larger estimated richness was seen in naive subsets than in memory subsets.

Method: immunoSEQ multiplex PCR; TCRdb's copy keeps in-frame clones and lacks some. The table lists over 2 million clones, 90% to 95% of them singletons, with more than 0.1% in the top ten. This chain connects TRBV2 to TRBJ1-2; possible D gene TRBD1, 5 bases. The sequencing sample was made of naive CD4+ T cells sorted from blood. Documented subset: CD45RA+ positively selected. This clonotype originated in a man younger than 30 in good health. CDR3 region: CASREQGVNYGYTF. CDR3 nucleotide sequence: TGTGCCAGCAGGGAGCAGGGTGTAAACTATGGCTACACCTTC.